These T cell receptor beta chains were read from a single sample in a study of T cell repertoires in cytomegalovirus infection. No antigen has been assigned to these receptors. Each CDR3 protein is one row after TCRdb ran MiXCR on the reads. The data show 750,000 to 900,000 distinct CDR3 sequences, almost 30% seen once. The starting material was cultured CD8+ T cells from PBMCs, obtained from culture after CMV antigen stimulation. The receptor source for this set is a human donor in good health (CMV status not recorded). Some clones in this sample may be carry-over from other donors' samples. Both conserved end residues are trimmed from each CDR3.

>TRBV28
ASSFDRVEEKLF
>TRBV28
ASRPPRLMNTEAF
>TRBV29-1
SVEDRGFTDTQY
>TRBV29-1
SVYGKGVAGELF
>TRBV7-6
ASSKGGLYNEQF
>TRBV6-5
ASSYFGGDTDTQY
>TRBV13
ASRNTGDSYNEQF
>TRBV18
ASSERTENYSNQPQH
>TRBV6-5
ASSLDGNSGNTIY
>TRBV28
ASSPDRGSDEQF
>TRBV19
ATRQVLNTEAF
>TRBV5-5
ASSQERSSYNSPLH
>TRBV7-3
ASSPSRGAEAF
>TRBV12-3/TRBV12-4
ASSLELAGQSSYNEQF
>TRBV7-6
ASSFGTGKGDTQY